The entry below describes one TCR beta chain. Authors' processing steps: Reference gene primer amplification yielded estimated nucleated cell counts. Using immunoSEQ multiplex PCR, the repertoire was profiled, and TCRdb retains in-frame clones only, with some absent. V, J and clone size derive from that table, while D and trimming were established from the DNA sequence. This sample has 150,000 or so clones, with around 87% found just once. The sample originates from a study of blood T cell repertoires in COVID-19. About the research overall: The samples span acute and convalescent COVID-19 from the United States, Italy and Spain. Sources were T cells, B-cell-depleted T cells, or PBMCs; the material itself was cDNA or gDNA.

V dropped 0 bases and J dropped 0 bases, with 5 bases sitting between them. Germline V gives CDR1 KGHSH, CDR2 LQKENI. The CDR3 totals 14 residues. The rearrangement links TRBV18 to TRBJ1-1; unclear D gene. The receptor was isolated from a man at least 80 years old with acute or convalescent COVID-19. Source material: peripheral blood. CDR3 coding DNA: TGTGCCAGCTCACCACCGGCAGTGAACACTGAAGCTTTCTTT. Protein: CASSPPAVNTEAFF.